Below, 13 T cell receptor beta chains from the same sample are listed, as sequenced in a study of control samples from healthy donors and cancer patients. Method: immunoSEQ multiplex PCR; TCRdb's copy keeps in-frame clones and lacks some. The sample lists roughly 170,000 clones, 94% occurring once. Material for sequencing was blood. These receptors were taken from a woman under 30 in good health.

J is TRBJ1-2 and V is TRBV11-2, with no clear D. The V and J ends lost 4 bases and 0 bases respectively, with 12 bases between them. Germline CDR1 is SGHAT and CDR2 is FQNNGV. This CDR3 comprises 15 residues. The CDR3 loop reads CASSSGSKANYGYTF. CDR3 DNA sequence: TGTGCCAGCAGCTCCGGAAGTAAAGCTAACTATGGCTACACCTTC.

This chain uses TRBV7-8 with TRBJ2-4; no firm D call. The CDR3 runs 13 residues. V was pared by 5 bases and J by 6 bases, with 11 bases between. Germline CDR1 is SGHVS and CDR2 is FQNEAQ. The CDR3: CASSPLPGNIQYF. CDR3 nucleotides: TGTGCCAGCAGCCCCCTTCCGGGAAACATTCAGTACTTC.

This chain connects TRBV5-1 to TRBJ2-7; 7 bases match TRBD2. J was trimmed by 7 bases and V by 4 bases; bases with no gene match: 17. Per germline, CDR1 SGHRS and CDR2 YFSETQ. This CDR3 spans 16 amino acids. CDR3 residues: CASSGTGTRTGGEQYF. The CDR3 coding sequence is TGCGCCAGCAGCGGAACCGGGACTCGAACGGGGGGTGAGCAGTACTTC.

The chain uses TRBV5-6 and TRBJ1-6; 9 nucleotides line up with TRBD1. Losses at the gene ends were 2 bases for V and 7 bases for J; bases not matched to a gene: 7. Per the germline V gene, CDR1 is SGHDT and CDR2 is YYEEEE. This CDR3 contains 16 residues. CDR3 loop: CASSFTRTGVNSPLHF. The DNA for the CDR3 is TGTGCCAGCAGCTTCACGAGGACAGGGGTGAATTCACCCCTCCACTTT.

A single count supports this clone. This chain connects TRBV4-3 to TRBJ2-3; 7 nucleotides line up with TRBD1. The germline gives CDR1 LGHNA, CDR2 YSLEER. This CDR3 region has 16 residues. V dropped 0 bases and J dropped 6; count of bases not matched to a gene: 9. This chain's CDR3 is CASSQEYGQAGDTQYF. The CDR3 DNA reads TGCGCCAGCAGCCAAGAGTACGGACAGGCAGGGGATACGCAGTATTTT.

This sequence joins TRBV6-5 and TRBJ2-1; D uncertain. V was shortened by 2 bases and J by 6 bases, with 5 bases between the two germline ends. Germline assignment: CDR1 MNHEY and CDR2 SVGAGI. This CDR3 spans 12 amino acids. The CDR3 DNA reads as TGTGCCAGCAGTTACAGGGTCAATGAGCAGTTCTTC. Amino acids: CASSYRVNEQFF.

The chain joins TRBV19 to TRBJ1-2, with a weak D call TRBD1 (6 bases). The germline V gene has CDR1 LNHDA and CDR2 SQIVND (reference sequence). V was shortened by 6 bases and J by 4 bases, with 18 bases between the two germline ends. CDR3 length equals 15 residues. CDR3 protein: CASRRPVGASYGYTF. The CDR3 nucleotides are TGTGCCAGTAGAAGACCCGTGGGGGCTAGCTATGGCTACACCTTC. Looking up the rest from reference TRBV19 and TRBJ1-2 gives the full variable domain: DGGITQSPKYLFRKEGQNVTLSCEQNLNHDAMYWYRQDPGQGLRLIYYSQIVNDFQKGDIAEGYSVSREKKESFPLTVTSAQKNPTAFYLCASRRPVGASYGYTFGSGTRLTVV.

The rearrangement uses TRBV2 and TRBJ1-3; no definite D call. Trimming pared 0 bases from V and 0 bases from J, leaving 3 bases between. CDR3 length equals 14 residues. The germline V gene encodes CDR1 SNHLY and CDR2 FYNNEI. The CDR3 nucleotides are TGTGCCAGCAGTGAAGCGGGCTCTGGAAACACCATATATTTT. Amino acid sequence: CASSEAGSGNTIYF.

The CDR3 coding sequence is TGCGCCAGCAGTGAGACTGGGGGCAGTAACTATGGCTACACCTTC. Translation gives CASSETGGSNYGYTF. V is TRBV10-2 and J is TRBJ1-2, with D possibly TRBD1 on 6 matching bases. V was cut by 2 bases and J by 1 base, with 11 bases left in between. Germline lookup yields CDR1 WSHSY and CDR2 SAAADI. This CDR3 has 15 residues.

V is TRBV9 and J is TRBJ2-1; D is uncertain. Trimming shortened V by 4 bases and J by 5 bases, and 10 bases separated the two germline ends. Germline V lookup: CDR1 SGDLS, CDR2 YYNGEE. The CDR3 has 13 residues. The chain's CDR3 is CASSPQKNNEQFF. The CDR3 DNA is TGTGCCAGCAGCCCCCAAAAAAACAATGAGCAGTTCTTC.

The genes are TRBV19 and TRBJ1-3; D is uncertain. Trimming left V 7 bases short and J 2 bases short, with 6 bases between. Germline lookup yields CDR1 LNHDA and CDR2 SQIVND (reference sequence). The CDR3 runs to 12 residues. CDR3 nucleotides: TGTGCCAGTAAGAGGGCTGGAAACACCATATATTTT. Protein product: CASKRAGNTIYF.

The genes are TRBV10-3 and TRBJ1-2; D is perhaps TRBD1 (5 bases). CDR1 is ENHRY and CDR2 is SYGVKD in the germline V gene. The V end lost 3 bases, the J end lost 6 bases, and 14 bases lay between the germline ends. The CDR3 contains 14 residues. DNA for the CDR3: TGTGCCATCAGTGACCGGGAGGGGCGAAATGGCTACACCTTC. It is translated as CAISDREGRNGYTF.

This clone was seen a few times. The chain couples TRBV19 to TRBJ2-7, with no clear D. V shed 5 bases and J shed 2 bases, with 4 bases lying between them. CDR3 length: 11 amino acids. In germline, CDR1 is LNHDA, CDR2 SQIVND (reference sequence). Here the CDR3 reads CASSPTYEQYF. The DNA of the CDR3 is TGTGCCAGTAGTCCGACCTACGAGCAGTACTTC.